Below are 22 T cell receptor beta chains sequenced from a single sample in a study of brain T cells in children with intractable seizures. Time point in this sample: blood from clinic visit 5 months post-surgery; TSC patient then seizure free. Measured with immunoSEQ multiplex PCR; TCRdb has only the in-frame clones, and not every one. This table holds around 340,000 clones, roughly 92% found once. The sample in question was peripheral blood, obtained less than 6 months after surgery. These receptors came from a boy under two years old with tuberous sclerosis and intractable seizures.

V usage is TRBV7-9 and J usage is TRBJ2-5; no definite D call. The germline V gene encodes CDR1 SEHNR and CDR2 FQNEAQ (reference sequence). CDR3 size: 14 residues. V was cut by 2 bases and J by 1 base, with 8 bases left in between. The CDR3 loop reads CASSLFISQETQYF. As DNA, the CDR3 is TGTGCCAGCAGCTTATTTATCAGCCAAGAGACCCAGTACTTC.

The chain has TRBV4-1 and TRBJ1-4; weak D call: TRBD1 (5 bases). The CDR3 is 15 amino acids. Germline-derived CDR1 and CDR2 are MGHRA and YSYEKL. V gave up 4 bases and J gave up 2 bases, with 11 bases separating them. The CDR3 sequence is CASSLPGSTNEKLFF. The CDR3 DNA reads TGCGCCAGCAGCCTACCAGGGAGTACTAATGAAAAACTGTTTTTT.

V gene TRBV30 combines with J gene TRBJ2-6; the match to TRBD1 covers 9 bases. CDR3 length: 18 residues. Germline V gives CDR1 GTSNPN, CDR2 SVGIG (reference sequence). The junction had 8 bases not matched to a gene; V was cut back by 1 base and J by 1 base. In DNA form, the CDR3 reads TGTGCCTGGAGTGCCGGGACAGGGCTTTTTTCTGGGGCCAACGTCCTGACTTTC. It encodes CAWSAGTGLFSGANVLTF.

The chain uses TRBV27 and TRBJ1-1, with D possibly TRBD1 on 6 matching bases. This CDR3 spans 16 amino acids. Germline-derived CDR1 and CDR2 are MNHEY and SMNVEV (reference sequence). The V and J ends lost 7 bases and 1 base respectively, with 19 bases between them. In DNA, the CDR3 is TGTGCCAGCATTTTGAACTCCGGGACACCGAACACTGAAGCTTTCTTT. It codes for CASILNSGTPNTEAFF.

CDR3 amino acids: CATSDPGTVNNEQFF. In nucleotides, the CDR3 is TGTGCCACCAGTGACCCCGGGACAGTTAACAATGAGCAGTTCTTC. V is TRBV24-1 and J is TRBJ2-1; TRBD1 matches at 7 bases. The CDR3 sequence is 15 residues long. V dropped 4 bases and J dropped 5; count of bases not matched to a gene: 7. Germline V lookup: CDR1 KGHDR, CDR2 SFDVKD.

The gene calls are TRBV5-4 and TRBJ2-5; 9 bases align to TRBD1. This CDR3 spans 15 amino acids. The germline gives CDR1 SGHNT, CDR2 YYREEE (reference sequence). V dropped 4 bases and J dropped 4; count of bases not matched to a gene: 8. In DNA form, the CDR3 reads TGTGCCAGCAGCCTAACCACAGGGGGCCGAGAGACCCAGTACTTC. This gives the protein CASSLTTGGRETQYF. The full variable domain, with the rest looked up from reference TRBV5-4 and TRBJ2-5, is ETGVTQSPTHLIKTRGQQVTLRCSSQSGHNTVSWYQQALGQGPQFIFQYYREEENGRGNFPPRFSGLQFPNYSSELNVNALELDDSALYLCASSLTTGGRETQYFGPGTRLLVL.

CDR3 nucleotides: TGTGCCAGCAGCTTAGTGTCCTCCCAAGAGACCCAGTACTTC. The encoded protein is CASSLVSSQETQYF. The chain links TRBV11-2 to TRBJ2-5, with no clear D. V gave up 1 base and J gave up 1 base, with 7 bases separating them. The CDR3 is 14 amino acids. The germline CDR1 and CDR2 sequences are SGHAT and FQNNGV.

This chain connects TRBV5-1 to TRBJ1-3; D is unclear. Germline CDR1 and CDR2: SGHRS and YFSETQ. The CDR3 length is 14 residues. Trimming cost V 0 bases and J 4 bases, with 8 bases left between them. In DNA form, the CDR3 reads TGCGCCAGCAGCTTGGCCTCTCTAGGAAACACCATATATTTT. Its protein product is CASSLASLGNTIYF.

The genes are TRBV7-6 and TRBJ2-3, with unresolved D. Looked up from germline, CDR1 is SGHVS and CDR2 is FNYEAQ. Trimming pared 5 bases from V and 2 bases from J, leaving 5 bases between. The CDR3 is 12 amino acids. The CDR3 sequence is CASSQHTDTQYF. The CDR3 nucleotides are TGTGCCAGCAGCCAGCACACAGATACGCAGTATTTT.

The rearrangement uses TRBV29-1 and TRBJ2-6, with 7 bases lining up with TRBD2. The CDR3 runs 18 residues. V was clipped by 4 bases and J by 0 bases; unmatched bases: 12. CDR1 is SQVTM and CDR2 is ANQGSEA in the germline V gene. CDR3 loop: CSVVVRGVGSSGANVLTF. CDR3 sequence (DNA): TGCAGCGTTGTCGTTCGGGGGGTGGGGTCCTCTGGGGCCAACGTCCTGACTTTC.

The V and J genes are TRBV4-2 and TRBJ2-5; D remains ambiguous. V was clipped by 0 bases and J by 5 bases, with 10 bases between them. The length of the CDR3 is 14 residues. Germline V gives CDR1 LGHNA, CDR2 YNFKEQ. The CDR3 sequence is CASSQDYVLETQYF. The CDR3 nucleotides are TGTGCCAGCAGCCAAGATTATGTACTGGAGACCCAGTACTTC.

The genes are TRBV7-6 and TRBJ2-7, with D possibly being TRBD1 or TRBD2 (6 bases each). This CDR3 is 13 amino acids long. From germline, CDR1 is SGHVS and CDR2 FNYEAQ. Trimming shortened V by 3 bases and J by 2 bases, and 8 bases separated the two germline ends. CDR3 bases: TGTGCCAGCAGCTTGGGGGGCCCCTACGAGCAGTACTTC. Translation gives CASSLGGPYEQYF.

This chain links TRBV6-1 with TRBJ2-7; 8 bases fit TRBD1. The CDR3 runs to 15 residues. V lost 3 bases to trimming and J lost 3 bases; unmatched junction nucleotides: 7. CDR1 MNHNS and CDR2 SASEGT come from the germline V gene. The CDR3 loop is CASSDSWTGYYEQYF. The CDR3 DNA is TGTGCCAGCAGTGATTCTTGGACAGGGTACTACGAGCAGTACTTC.

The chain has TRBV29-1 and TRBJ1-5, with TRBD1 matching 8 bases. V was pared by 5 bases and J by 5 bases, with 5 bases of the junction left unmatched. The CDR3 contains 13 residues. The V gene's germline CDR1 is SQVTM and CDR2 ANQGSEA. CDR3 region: CSVPGTGHQPQHF. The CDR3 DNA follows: TGCAGCGTTCCCGGGACAGGACATCAGCCCCAGCATTTT.

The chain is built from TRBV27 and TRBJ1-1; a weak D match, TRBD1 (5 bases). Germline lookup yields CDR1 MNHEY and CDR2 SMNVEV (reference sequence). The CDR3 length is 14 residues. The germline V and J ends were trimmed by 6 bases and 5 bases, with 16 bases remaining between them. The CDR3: CASRLRAVGTEAFF. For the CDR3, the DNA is TGTGCCAGCAGACTCAGGGCCGTCGGAACTGAAGCTTTCTTT.

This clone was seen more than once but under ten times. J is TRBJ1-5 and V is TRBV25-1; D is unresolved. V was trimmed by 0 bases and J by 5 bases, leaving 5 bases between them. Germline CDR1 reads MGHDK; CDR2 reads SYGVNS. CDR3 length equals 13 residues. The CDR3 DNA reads TGTGCCAGCAGTGAATATAGTCATCAGCCCCAGCATTTT. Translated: CASSEYSHQPQHF.

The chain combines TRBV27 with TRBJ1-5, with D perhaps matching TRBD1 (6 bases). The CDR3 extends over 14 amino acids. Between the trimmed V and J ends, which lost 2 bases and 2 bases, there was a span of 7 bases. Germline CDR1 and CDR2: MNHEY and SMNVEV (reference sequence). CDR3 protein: CASSLRGGNQPQHF. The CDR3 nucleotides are TGTGCCAGCAGTTTAAGGGGGGGCAATCAGCCCCAGCATTTT.

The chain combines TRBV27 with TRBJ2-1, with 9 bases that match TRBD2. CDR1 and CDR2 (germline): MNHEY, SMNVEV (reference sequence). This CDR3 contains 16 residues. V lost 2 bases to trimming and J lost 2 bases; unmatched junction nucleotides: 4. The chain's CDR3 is CASSLAGGPTYNEQFF. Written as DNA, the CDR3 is TGTGCCAGCAGTTTAGCGGGAGGGCCTACCTACAATGAGCAGTTCTTC.

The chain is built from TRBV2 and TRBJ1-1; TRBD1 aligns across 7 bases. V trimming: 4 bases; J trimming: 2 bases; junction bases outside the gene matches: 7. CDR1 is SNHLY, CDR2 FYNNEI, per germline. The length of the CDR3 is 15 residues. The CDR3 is CASSGAGGLNTEAFF. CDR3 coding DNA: TGTGCCAGCAGTGGGGCAGGGGGACTTAACACTGAAGCTTTCTTT.

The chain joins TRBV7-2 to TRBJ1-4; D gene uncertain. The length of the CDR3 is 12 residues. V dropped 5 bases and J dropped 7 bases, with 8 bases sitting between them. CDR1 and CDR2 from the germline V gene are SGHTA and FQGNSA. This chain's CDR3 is CASSRPGEKLFF. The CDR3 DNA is TGTGCCAGCAGCCGTCCCGGTGAAAAACTGTTTTTT.

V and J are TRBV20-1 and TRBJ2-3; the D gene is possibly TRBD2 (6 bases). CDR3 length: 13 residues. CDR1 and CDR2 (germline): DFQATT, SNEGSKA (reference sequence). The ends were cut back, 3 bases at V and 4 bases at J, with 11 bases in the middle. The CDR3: CSASHRLADTQYF. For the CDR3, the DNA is TGCAGTGCTAGTCACCGACTAGCAGATACGCAGTATTTT.

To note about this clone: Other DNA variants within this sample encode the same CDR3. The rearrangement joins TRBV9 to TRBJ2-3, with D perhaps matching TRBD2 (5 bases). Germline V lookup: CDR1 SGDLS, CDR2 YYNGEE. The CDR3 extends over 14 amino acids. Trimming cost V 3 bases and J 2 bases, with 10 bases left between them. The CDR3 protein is CASSARGLTDTQYF. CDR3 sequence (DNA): TGTGCCAGCAGCGCCCGCGGGCTCACAGATACGCAGTATTTT.